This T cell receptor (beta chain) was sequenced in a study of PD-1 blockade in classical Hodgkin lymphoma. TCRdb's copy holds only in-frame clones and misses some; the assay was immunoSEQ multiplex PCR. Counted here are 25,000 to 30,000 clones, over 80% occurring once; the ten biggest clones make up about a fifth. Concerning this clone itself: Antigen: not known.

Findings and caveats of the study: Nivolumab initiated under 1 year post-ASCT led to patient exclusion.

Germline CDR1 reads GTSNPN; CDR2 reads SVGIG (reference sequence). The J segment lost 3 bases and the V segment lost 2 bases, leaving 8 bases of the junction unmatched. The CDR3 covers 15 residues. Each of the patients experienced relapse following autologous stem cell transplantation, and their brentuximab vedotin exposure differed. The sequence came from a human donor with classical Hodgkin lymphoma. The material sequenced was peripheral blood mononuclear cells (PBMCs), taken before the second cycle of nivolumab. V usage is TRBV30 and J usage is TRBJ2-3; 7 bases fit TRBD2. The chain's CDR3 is CAWSYGAGVTDTQYF. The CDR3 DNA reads TGTGCCTGGAGTTACGGGGCGGGGGTAACAGATACGCAGTATTTT.